A single sample is the source of the 21 T cell receptor beta chains below, sequenced in a study of T cell repertoires in aging, cancer and after chemotherapy. TCR beta rearrangements were amplified from peripheral blood genomic DNA. TRB rearrangements spanning V, D and J were amplified using mixed TRB-A/B primers. MiXCR, run by TCRdb on the multiplex PCR reads, gives a single entry per CDR3 protein. This sample yields roughly 7,800 distinct CDR3 sequences, of which 54% are seen a single time; 3.5% belongs to the top ten. The sequencing sample was made of blood. Source of these receptors: a human donor with a solid tumor.

About this clonotype itself: The junction shows a germline mismatch at one end, possibly a read error. The V and J genes are TRBV7-3 and TRBJ2-7; D call uncertain. Germline values: CDR1 SGHTA, CDR2 FQGTGA. The CDR3 is 14 residues long. The CDR3 sequence: CASKHMTIHYEQHF. As DNA, the CDR3 is TGTGCCAGCAAGCATATGACGATTCACTACGAGCAGCACTTC.

This clonotype was observed a handful of times. This rearrangement joins TRBV20-1 to TRBJ1-2; D perhaps matches TRBD1 (5 bases). Trimming removed 0 bases from V and 8 bases from J, with 16 bases in between. CDR3 size: 14 residues. Germline V gives CDR1 DFQATT, CDR2 SNEGSKA (reference sequence). The CDR3 bases are TGCAGTGCTAGAGACAGGGCGAGCCTTGACGGCTACACCTTC. Translated: CSARDRASLDGYTF.

The J gene is TRBJ1-4, the V gene TRBV6-2 or TRBV6-3; tentatively, D is TRBD1 (5 bases). CDR1 is MNHEY and CDR2 is SVGEGT in the germline V gene. Trimming cost V 7 bases and J 0 bases, with 12 bases left between them. CDR3 length equals 15 residues. Here the CDR3 reads CASKAGGATNEKLFF. As DNA, the CDR3 is TGTGCCAGCAAAGCGGGGGGGGCAACTAATGAAAAACTGTTTTTT.

CDR3 DNA: TGTGCCAGCAGTCCCATTAGCGGGAGTCCAGATACGCAGTATTTT. This encodes CASSPISGSPDTQYF. The chain links TRBV27 to TRBJ2-3, with TRBD2 matching 9 bases. The junction had 7 bases not matched to a gene; V was cut back by 5 bases and J by 4 bases. CDR1 and CDR2 from the germline V gene are MNHEY and SMNVEV (reference sequence). The CDR3 has 15 amino acids.

This chain's CDR3 is CAISESSGQETQYF. For the CDR3, the DNA is TGTGCCATCAGTGAGTCGTCGGGACAAGAGACCCAGTACTTC. The chain is built from TRBV10-3 and TRBJ2-5, with D tentatively TRBD2 (5 bases). CDR1 ENHRY and CDR2 SYGVKD come from the germline V gene. V dropped 0 bases and J dropped 2 bases, with 7 bases sitting between them. The CDR3 runs to 14 residues.

This chain uses TRBV28 with TRBJ2-7; 11 bases map to TRBD1. Germline V gene lookup returns CDR1 MDHEN and CDR2 SYDVKM. This CDR3 has 15 residues. Trimming removed 6 bases from V and 2 bases from J; junction bases left unmatched: 6. CDR3 in DNA: TGTGCCAGCAGAGTACAGGGACAGGGGGCCTACGAGCAGTACTTC. Its protein product is CASRVQGQGAYEQYF.

V usage is TRBV6-2 or TRBV6-3 and J usage is TRBJ1-2; the D is unclear. CDR1 and CDR2 from the germline V gene are MNHEY and SVGEGT. The ends were cut back, 5 bases at V and 2 bases at J, with 9 bases in the middle. The CDR3 length is 13 residues. The CDR3 DNA reads as TGTGCCAGCAGTCCCGGCGTCAACTATGGCTACACCTTC. Its protein product is CASSPGVNYGYTF.

This clonotype appeared once. The gene calls are TRBV30 and TRBJ2-5, with 9 bases that match TRBD2. After removal of 2 bases from V and 5 bases from J, the junction contained 3 bases not matched to a gene. The germline V gene encodes CDR1 GTSNPN and CDR2 SVGIG (reference sequence). CDR3 length: 13 residues. This CDR3 is CAWSLAGGETQYF. The CDR3 DNA is TGTGCCTGGAGTCTTGCGGGAGGGGAGACCCAGTACTTC.

The chain employs TRBV20-1 and TRBJ1-1; D is perhaps TRBD1 (6 bases). The germline gives CDR1 DFQATT, CDR2 SNEGSKA (reference sequence). The CDR3 sequence is 13 residues long. V was shortened by 6 bases and J by 5 bases, with 16 bases between the two germline ends. The CDR3 region is CSAQRQRGTEAFF. CDR3 nucleotides: TGCAGTGCCCAACGGCAAAGGGGGACTGAAGCTTTCTTT.

The chain carries TRBV7-2 and TRBJ2-3; a weak D match, TRBD2 (5 bases). This CDR3 region has 15 residues. From germline, CDR1 is SGHTA and CDR2 FQGNSA. Trimming stripped 3 bases from V and 3 bases from J, with 13 bases between. For the CDR3, the DNA is TGTGCCAGCAGCTTTAGGAGAGGGAAGACAGATACGCAGTATTTT. Translating gives CASSFRRGKTDTQYF. The variable domain in full, with the rest retrieved from reference TRBV7-2 and TRBJ2-3, is GAGVSQSPSNKVTEKGKDVELRCDPISGHTALYWYRQSLGQGLEFLIYFQGNSAPDKSGLPSDRFSAERTGGSVSTLTIQRTQQEDSAVYLCASSFRRGKTDTQYFGPGTRLTVL.

V gene TRBV6-1 combines with J gene TRBJ1-4, with 8 bases that match TRBD1. Unmatched junction bases numbered 21, after V lost 7 bases and J lost 5 bases. Germline V gene sequence: CDR1 MNHNS, CDR2 SASEGT. The CDR3 is 19 amino acids. CDR3 loop: CASTKTGTGGLLVNEKLFF. CDR3 nucleotides: TGTGCCAGCACCAAGACCGGGACAGGAGGATTACTAGTCAATGAAAAACTGTTTTTT.

The gene calls are TRBV20-1 and TRBJ1-1; D remains unclear. Trimming pared 2 bases from V and 0 bases from J, leaving 10 bases between. The CDR3 runs to 14 residues. Germline V gives CDR1 DFQATT, CDR2 SNEGSKA (reference sequence). For the CDR3, the DNA is TGCAGTGCTAGAAAGGGAAGCATGAACACTGAAGCTTTCTTT. Translation gives CSARKGSMNTEAFF.

This clonotype is categorized as medium-sized (0.01 to 0.1%). CDR3 in amino acids: CASSLSPGAGSKQYF. In nucleotides, the CDR3 is TGTGCCAGCAGTTTATCCCCAGGGGCCGGGTCTAAGCAGTACTTC. The chain combines TRBV27 with TRBJ2-7, with D maybe TRBD1 (6 bases). With 0 bases removed from V and 8 bases from J, the gap between germline ends came to 17 bases. The CDR3 covers 15 residues. The germline gives CDR1 MNHEY, CDR2 SMNVEV (reference sequence).

The chain recombines TRBV19 with TRBJ2-2; D unresolved. The V gene's germline CDR1 is LNHDA and CDR2 SQIVND (reference sequence). This CDR3 region has 18 residues. V was cut by 4 bases and J by 0 bases, with 18 bases left in between. CDR3 DNA: TGTGCCAGTAGTAAACAGAGAATCACCAAAGCGAACACCGGGGAGCTGTTTTTT. Translating it yields CASSKQRITKANTGELFF.

The chain uses TRBV20-1 and TRBJ2-7, with D possibly being TRBD1 (6 bases). This CDR3 spans 17 amino acids. The germline V and J ends were trimmed by 1 base and 0 bases, with 19 bases remaining between them. Germline loops: CDR1 DFQATT, CDR2 SNEGSKA (reference sequence). The CDR3 DNA follows: TGCAGTGCTAGAGGACAGGACGCTACTTTTCTCTCCTACGAGCAGTACTTC. As protein: CSARGQDATFLSYEQYF.

This clonotype has a handful of counts. The chain carries TRBV6-2 or TRBV6-3 and TRBJ2-7; 7 nucleotides align to TRBD1. V was clipped by 6 bases and J by 1 base; unmatched bases: 9. The CDR3 is 15 amino acids. Germline assignment: CDR1 MNHEY and CDR2 SVGEGT. CDR3 residues: CASSLPGTASYEQYF. CDR3 nucleotides: TGTGCCAGCAGCCTCCCCGGGACAGCTTCCTACGAGCAGTACTTC.

The rearrangement links TRBV18 to TRBJ2-2; 11 positions agree with TRBD2. The germline CDR1 and CDR2 sequences are KGHSH and LQKENI. J was trimmed by 1 base and V by 5 bases; bases with no gene match: 3. The CDR3 is made up of 16 amino acids. The CDR3 DNA sequence: TGTGCCAGCTCATCCACTAGCGGGAGGAACACCGGGGAGCTGTTTTTT. It is translated as CASSSTSGRNTGELFF. The full variable domain, with the rest looked up from reference TRBV18 and TRBJ2-2, is NAGVMQNPRHLVRRRGQEARLRCSPMKGHSHVYWYRQLPEEGLKFMVYLQKENIIDESGMPKERFSAEFPKEGPSILRIQQVVRGDSAAYFCASSSTSGRNTGELFFGEGSRLTVL.

The CDR3 DNA follows: TGTGCCAGTGGCGAGGGGGCGTTCTATGGCTACACCTTC. It translates to CASGEGAFYGYTF. This rearrangement joins TRBV19 to TRBJ1-2; 7 bases fit TRBD1. J was trimmed by 4 bases and V by 8 bases; bases with no gene match: 7. The germline V gene has CDR1 LNHDA and CDR2 SQIVND (reference sequence). The CDR3 loop spans 13 amino acids.

This chain uses TRBV29-1 with TRBJ1-3; D is unresolved. This CDR3 contains 15 residues. CDR1 is SQVTM, CDR2 ANQGSEA, per germline. Trimming cost V 4 bases and J 0 bases, with 13 bases left between them. DNA for the CDR3: TGCAGCGTTGTTCTCCCCGGCCGCTCTGGAAACACCATATATTTT. This sequence encodes CSVVLPGRSGNTIYF.

J is TRBJ1-4 and V is TRBV12-3 or TRBV12-4; TRBD1 is a possible D gene (6 bases). Trimming left V 5 bases short and J 0 bases short, with 16 bases between. This CDR3 comprises 17 residues. In DNA form, the CDR3 reads TGTGCCAGCAGTACCGGGACATGGTTCGCAACTAATGAAAAACTGTTTTTT. It is translated as CASSTGTWFATNEKLFF.

The rearrangement links TRBV14 to TRBJ2-7; D gene uncertain. Germline V gives CDR1 SGHDN, CDR2 FVKESK. The CDR3 is made up of 13 amino acids. Trimming took 9 bases from V and 3 from J, leaving 15 bases between them. The CDR3 loop reads CASRHGLLYEQYF. The CDR3 DNA is TGTGCCAGTCGACACGGATTGCTCTACGAGCAGTACTTC.